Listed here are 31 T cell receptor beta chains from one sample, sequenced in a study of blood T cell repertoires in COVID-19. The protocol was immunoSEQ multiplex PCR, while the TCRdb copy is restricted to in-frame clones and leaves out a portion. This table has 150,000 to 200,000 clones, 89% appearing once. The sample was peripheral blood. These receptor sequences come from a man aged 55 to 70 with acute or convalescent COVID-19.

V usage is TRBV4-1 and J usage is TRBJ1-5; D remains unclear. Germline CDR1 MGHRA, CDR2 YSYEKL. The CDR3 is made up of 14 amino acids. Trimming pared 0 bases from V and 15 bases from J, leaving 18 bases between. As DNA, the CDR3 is TGCGCCAGCAGCCAAGATAACGTCGGACTACCACGGCATTTT. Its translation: CASSQDNVGLPRHF.

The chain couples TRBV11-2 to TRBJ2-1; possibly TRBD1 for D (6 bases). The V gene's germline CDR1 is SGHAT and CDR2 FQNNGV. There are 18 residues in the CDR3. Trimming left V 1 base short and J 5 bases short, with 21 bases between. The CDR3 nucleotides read TGTGCCAGCAGCTTAGGGGGGCTTACTAAAACTACCCACAATGAGCAGTTCTTC. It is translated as CASSLGGLTKTTHNEQFF.

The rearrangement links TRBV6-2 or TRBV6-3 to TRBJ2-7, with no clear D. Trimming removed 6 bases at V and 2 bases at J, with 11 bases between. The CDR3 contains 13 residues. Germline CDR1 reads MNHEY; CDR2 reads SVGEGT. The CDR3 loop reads CASSHSRTYEQYF. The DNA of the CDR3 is TGTGCCAGCAGCCACAGTAGAACCTACGAGCAGTACTTC.

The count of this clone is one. The DNA of the CDR3 is TGCAGCGTTGTGCCTCCCTGGACAGGTTCCTACGAGCAGTACTTC. Amino acids: CSVVPPWTGSYEQYF. This chain uses TRBV29-1 with TRBJ2-7, with 7 bases identical to TRBD1. After removal of 4 bases from V and 1 base from J, the junction contained 10 bases not matched to a gene. This CDR3 has 15 amino acids. Germline CDR1 reads SQVTM; CDR2 reads ANQGSEA.

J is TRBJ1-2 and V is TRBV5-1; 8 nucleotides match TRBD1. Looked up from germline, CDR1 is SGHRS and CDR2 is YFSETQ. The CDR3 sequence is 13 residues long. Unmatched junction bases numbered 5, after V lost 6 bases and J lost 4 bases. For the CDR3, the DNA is TGCGCCAGCAAATCGGACAGGGTCTATGGCTACACCTTC. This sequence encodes CASKSDRVYGYTF.

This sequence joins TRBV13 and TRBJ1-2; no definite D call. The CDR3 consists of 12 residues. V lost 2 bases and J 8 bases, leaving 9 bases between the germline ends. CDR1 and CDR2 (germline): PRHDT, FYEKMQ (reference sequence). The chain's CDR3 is CASSLHSYGYTF. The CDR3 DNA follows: TGTGCCAGCAGCTTACACAGTTACGGCTACACCTTC.

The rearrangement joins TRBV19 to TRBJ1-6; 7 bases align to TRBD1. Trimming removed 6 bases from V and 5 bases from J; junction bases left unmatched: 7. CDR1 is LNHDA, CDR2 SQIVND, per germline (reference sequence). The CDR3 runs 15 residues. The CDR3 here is CASRLPGQNNSPLHF. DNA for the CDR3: TGTGCCAGTAGGCTTCCGGGACAGAATAATTCACCCCTCCACTTT.

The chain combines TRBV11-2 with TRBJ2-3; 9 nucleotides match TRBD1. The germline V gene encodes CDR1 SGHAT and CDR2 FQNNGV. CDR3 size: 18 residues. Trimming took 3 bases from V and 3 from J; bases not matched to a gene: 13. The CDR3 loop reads CASSFRRDRVEVTDTQYF. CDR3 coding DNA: TGTGCCAGCAGCTTCCGTCGGGACAGGGTTGAAGTGACAGATACGCAGTATTTT.

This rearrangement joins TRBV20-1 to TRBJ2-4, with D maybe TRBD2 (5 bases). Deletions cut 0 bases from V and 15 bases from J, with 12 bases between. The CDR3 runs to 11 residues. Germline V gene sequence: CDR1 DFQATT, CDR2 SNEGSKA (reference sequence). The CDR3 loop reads CSARDRTASYF. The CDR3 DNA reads TGCAGTGCTAGAGATCGGACTGCCTCGTACTTC.

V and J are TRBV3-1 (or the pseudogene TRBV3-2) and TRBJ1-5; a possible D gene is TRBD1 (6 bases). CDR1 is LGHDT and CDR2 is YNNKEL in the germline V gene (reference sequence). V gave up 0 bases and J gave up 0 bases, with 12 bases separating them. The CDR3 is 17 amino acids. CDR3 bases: TGTGCCAGCAGCCAAGATTGGGGGCACAATAGCAATCAGCCCCAGCATTTT. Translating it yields CASSQDWGHNSNQPQHF.

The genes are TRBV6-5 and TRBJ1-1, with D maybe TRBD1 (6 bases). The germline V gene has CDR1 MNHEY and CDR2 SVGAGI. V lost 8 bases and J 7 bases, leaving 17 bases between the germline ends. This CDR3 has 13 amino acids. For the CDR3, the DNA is TGTGCCAGCCTGCCCCCGCAGGGGCGTGAAGCTTTCTTT. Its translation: CASLPPQGREAFF.

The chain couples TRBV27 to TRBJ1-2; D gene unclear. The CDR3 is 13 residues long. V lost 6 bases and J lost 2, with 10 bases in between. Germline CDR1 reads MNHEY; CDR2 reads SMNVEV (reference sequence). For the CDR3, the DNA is TGTGCCAGCAGCCCCAGGATAAACTATGGCTACACCTTC. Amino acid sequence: CASSPRINYGYTF.

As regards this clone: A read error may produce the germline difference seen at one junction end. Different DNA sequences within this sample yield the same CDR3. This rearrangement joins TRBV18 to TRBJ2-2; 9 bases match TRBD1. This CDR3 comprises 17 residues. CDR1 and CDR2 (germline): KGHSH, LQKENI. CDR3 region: CASSLGRSDRGVGELFF. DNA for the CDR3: TGTGCCAGCTCACTGGGACGATCGGACAGGGGAGTCGGGGAGCTATTTTTT.

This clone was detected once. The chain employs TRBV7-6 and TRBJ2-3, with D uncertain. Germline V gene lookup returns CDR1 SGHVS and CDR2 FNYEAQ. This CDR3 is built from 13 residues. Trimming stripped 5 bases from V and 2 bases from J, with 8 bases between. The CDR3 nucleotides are TGTGCCAGCAGCCTAGATCACACAGATACGCAGTATTTT. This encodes CASSLDHTDTQYF.

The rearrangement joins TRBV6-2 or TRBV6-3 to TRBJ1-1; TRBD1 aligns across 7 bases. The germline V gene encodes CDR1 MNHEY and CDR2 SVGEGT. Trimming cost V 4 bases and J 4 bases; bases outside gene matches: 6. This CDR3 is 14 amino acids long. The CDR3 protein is CASSLTGPATEAFF. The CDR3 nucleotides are TGTGCCAGCAGTTTGACAGGGCCAGCCACTGAAGCTTTCTTT.

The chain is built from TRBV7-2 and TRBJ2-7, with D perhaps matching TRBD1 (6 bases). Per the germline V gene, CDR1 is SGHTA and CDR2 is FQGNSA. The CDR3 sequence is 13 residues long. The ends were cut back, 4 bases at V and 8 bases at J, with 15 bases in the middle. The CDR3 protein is CASSSAQGFQQYF. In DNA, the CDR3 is TGTGCCAGCAGCTCAGCACAGGGCTTCCAGCAGTACTTC.

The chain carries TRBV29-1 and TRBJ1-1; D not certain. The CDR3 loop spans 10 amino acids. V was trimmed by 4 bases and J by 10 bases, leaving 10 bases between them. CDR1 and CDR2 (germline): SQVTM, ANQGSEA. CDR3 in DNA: TGCAGCGTTGGAGGGCAGGCAGCTTTCTTT. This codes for CSVGGQAAFF. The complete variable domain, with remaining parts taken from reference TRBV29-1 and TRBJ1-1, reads SAVISQKPSRDICQRGTSLTIQCQVDSQVTMMFWYRQQPGQSLTLIATANQGSEATYESGFVIDKFPISRPNLTFSTLTVSNMSPEDSSIYLCSVGGQAAFFGQGTRLTVV.

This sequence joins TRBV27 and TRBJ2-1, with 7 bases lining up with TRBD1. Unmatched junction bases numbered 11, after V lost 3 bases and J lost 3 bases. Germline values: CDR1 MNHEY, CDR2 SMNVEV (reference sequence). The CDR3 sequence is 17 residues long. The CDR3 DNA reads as TGTGCCAGCAGTTTGAAGGGCAGGGGGAACCTCTACAATGAGCAGTTCTTC. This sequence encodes CASSLKGRGNLYNEQFF.

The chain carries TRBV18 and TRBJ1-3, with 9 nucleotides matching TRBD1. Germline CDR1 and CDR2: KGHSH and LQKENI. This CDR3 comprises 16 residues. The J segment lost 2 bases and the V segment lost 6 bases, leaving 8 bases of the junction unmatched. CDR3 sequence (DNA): TGTGCCAGCTCCCATGGGACAGGGAGAACTGGAAACACCATATATTTT. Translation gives CASSHGTGRTGNTIYF.

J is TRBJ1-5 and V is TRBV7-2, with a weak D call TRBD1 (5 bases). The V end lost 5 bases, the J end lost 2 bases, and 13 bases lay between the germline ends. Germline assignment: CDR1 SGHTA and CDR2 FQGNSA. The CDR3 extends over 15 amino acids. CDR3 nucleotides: TGTGCCAGCAGCCCGGGGGGGGTCGGCAATCAGCCCCAGCATTTT. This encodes CASSPGGVGNQPQHF.

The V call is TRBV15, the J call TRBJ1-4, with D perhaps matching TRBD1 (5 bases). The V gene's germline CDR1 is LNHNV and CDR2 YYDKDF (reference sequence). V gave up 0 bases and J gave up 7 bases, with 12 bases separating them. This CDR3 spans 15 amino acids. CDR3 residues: CATSREGQRGEKLFF. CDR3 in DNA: TGTGCCACCAGCAGAGAGGGGCAGCGTGGTGAAAAACTGTTTTTT.

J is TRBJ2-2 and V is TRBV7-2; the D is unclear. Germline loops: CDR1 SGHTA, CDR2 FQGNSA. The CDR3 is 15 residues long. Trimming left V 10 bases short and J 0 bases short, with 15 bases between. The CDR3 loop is CATTFQAANTGELFF. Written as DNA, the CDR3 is TGTGCCACCACATTCCAGGCAGCGAACACCGGGGAGCTGTTTTTT.

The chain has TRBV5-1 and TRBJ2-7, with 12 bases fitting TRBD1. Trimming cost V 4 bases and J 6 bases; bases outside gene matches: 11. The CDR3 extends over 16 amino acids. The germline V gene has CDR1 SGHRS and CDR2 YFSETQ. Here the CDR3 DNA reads TGCGCCAGCAGCGCAGGGGGACAGGGGGCATTGGGCGAGCAGTACTTC. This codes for CASSAGGQGALGEQYF.

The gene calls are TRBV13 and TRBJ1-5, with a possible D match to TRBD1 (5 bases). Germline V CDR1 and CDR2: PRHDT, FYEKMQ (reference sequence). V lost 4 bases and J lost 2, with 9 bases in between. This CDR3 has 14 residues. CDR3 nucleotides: TGTGCCAGCAGCTCCAGGGTGGGCAATCAGCCCCAGCATTTT. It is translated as CASSSRVGNQPQHF.

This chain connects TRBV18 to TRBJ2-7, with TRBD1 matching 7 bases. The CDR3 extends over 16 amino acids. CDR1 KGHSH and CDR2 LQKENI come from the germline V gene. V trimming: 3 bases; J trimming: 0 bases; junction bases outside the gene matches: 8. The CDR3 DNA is TGTGCCAGCTCACCGCGACAGGGTTGGAGCTCCTACGAGCAGTACTTC. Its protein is CASSPRQGWSSYEQYF.

CDR3 nucleotides: TGTGCCAGCAGCCAGGGACTAGCGGTCGACAATGAGCAGTTCTTC. Amino acids: CASSQGLAVDNEQFF. The chain is built from TRBV3-1 (or the pseudogene TRBV3-2) and TRBJ2-1, with 11 nucleotides matching TRBD2. The CDR3 contains 15 residues. After removal of 3 bases from V and 5 bases from J, the junction contained 3 bases not matched to a gene. The germline V gene encodes CDR1 LGHDT and CDR2 YNNKEL (reference sequence).

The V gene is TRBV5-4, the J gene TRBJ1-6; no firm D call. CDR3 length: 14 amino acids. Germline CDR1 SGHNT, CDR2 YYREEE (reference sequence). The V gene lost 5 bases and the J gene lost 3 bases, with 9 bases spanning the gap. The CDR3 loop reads CASSLQSYNSPLHF. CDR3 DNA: TGTGCCAGCAGTTTACAAAGCTATAATTCACCCCTCCACTTT.

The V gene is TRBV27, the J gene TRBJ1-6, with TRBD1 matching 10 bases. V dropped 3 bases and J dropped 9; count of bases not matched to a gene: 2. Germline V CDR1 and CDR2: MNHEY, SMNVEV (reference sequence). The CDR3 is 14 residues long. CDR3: CASSLDRGSSPLHF. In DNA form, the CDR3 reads TGTGCCAGCAGTTTGGACAGGGGGAGTTCACCCCTCCACTTT.

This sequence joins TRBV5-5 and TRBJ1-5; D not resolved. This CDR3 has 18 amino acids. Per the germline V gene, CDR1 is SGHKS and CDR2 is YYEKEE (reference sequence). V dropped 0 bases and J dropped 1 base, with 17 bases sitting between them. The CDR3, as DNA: TGTGCCAGCAGCTTGGGGAGTGGAGGGCTTATGAGCAATCAGCCCCAGCATTTT. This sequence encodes CASSLGSGGLMSNQPQHF.

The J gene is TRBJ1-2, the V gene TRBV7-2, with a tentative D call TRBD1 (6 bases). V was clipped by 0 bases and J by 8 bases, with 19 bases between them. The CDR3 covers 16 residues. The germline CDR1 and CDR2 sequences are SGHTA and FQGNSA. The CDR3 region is CASSLAWTVKAGGYTF. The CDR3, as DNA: TGTGCCAGCAGCTTAGCGTGGACAGTCAAGGCCGGGGGCTACACCTTC.

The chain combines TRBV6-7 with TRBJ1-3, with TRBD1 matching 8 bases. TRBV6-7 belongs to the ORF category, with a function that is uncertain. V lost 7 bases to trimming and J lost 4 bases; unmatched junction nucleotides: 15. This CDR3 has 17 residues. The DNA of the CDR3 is TGTGCCAGCATAGCCAGAGACAGGGGTTCGGGGGGAAACACCATATATTTT. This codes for CASIARDRGSGGNTIYF.